This TCR beta chain was captured by sequencing in a study of cytotoxic CD8 clonotypes in ibrutinib-treated CLL. This clone was counted only a few times. The CDR3 spans 11 residues. Per the germline V gene, CDR1 is SEHNR and CDR2 is FQNEAQ (reference sequence). Trimming left V 7 bases short and J 2 bases short, with 6 bases between. The assay was immunoSEQ multiplex PCR, and TCRdb's table has in-frame clones only and misses some. In the table there are 30,000 to 40,000 clones, 69% of which are singletons. PBMCs were cryopreserved, and around 1.9 micrograms of genomic DNA from them went into TCR beta libraries.

The chain is built from TRBV7-9 and TRBJ2-7; D is ambiguous. This TCR came from a human donor with chronic lymphocytic leukemia. The source was PBMCs, collected before ibrutinib treatment. CDR3 region: CASTNTYEQYF. The CDR3 DNA is TGTGCCAGCACCAATACCTACGAGCAGTACTTC.